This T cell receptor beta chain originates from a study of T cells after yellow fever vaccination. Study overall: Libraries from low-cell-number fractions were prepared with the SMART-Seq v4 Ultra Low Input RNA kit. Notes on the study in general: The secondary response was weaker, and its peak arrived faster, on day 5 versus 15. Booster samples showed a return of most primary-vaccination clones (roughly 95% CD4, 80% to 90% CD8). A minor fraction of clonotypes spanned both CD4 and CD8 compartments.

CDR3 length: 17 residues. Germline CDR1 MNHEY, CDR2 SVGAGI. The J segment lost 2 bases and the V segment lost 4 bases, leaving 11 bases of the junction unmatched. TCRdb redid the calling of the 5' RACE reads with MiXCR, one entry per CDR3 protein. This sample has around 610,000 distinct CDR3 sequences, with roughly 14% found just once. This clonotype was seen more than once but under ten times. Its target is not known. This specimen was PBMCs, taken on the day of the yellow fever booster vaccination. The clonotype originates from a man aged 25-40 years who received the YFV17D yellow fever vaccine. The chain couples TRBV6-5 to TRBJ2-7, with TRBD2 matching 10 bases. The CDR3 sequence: CASSFIKSGRGAYEQYF. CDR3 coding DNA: TGTGCCAGCAGTTTTATTAAGAGCGGGAGGGGCGCCTACGAGCAGTACTTC.